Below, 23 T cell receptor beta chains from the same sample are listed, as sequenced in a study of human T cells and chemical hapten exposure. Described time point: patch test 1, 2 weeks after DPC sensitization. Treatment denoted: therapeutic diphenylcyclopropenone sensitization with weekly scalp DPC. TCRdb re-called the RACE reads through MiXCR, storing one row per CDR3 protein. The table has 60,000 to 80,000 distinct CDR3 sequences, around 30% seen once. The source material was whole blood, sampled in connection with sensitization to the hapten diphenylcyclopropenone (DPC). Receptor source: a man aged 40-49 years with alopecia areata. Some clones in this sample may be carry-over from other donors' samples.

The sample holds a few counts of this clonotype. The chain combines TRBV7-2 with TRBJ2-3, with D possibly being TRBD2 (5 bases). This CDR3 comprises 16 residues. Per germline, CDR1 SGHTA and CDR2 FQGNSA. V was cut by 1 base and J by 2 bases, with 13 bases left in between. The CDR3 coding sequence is TGTGCCAGCAGCTTAGGGTTCCGGGGATCCACAGATACGCAGTATTTT. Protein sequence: CASSLGFRGSTDTQYF.

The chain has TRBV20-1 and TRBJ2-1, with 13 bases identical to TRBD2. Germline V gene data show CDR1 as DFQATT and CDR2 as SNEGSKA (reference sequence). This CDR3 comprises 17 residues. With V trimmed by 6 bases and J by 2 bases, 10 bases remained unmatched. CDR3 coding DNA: TGCAGTGCGGGGACTAGCGGGAAGAGGGGGACCTACAATGAGCAGTTCTTC. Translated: CSAGTSGKRGTYNEQFF.

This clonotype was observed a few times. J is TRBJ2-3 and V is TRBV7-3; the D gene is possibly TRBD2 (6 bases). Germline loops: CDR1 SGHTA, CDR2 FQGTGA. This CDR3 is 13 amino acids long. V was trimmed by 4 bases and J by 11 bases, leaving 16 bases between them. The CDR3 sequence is CASSYGTLSEQYF. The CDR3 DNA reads TGTGCCAGCAGCTATGGGACTCTTTCTGAGCAGTATTTT.

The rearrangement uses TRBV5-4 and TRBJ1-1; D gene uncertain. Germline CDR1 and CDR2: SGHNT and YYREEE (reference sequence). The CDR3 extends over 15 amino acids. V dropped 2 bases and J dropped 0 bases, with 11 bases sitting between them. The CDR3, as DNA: TGTGCCAGCAGCTTAACAGAAACACTGAACACTGAAGCTTTCTTT. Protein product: CASSLTETLNTEAFF.

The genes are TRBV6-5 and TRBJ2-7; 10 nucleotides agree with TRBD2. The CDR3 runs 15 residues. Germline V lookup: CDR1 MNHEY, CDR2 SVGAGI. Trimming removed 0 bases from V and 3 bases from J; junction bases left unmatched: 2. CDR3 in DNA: TGTGCCAGCAGTTACTCGCGGACTAGCGGCTACGAGCAGTACTTC. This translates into CASSYSRTSGYEQYF.

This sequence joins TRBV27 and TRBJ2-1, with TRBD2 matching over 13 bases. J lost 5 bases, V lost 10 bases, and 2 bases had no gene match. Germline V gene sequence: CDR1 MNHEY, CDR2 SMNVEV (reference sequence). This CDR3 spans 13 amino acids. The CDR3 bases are TGTGCCATCGGGACTAGCGGGAACAATGAGCAGTTCTTC. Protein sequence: CAIGTSGNNEQFF.

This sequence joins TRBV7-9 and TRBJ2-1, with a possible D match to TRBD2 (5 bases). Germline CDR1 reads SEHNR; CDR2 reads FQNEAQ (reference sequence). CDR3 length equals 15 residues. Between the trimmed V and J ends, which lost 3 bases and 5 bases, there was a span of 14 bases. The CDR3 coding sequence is TGTGCCAGCAGCTTTGCCGGAGGAACCCACAATGAGCAGTTCTTC. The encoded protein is CASSFAGGTHNEQFF.

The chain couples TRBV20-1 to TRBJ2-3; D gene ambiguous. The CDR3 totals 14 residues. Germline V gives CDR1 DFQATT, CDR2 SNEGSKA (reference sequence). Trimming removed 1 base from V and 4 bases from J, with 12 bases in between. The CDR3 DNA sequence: TGCAGTGCTAGAGTAGATAGTCGCGCAGATACGCAGTATTTT. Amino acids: CSARVDSRADTQYF.

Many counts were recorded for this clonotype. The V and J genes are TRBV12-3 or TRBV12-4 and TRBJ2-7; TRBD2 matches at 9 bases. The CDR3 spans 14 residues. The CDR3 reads CATSGREGSYEQYF. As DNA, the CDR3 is TGTGCTACCTCGGGGCGGGAGGGCAGCTACGAGCAGTACTTC.

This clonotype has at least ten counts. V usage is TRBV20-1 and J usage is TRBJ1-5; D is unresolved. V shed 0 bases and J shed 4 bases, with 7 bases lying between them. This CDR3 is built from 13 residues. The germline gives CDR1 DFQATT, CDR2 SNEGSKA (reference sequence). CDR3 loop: CSARETQNQPQHF. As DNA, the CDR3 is TGCAGTGCTAGAGAAACGCAGAATCAGCCCCAGCATTTT.

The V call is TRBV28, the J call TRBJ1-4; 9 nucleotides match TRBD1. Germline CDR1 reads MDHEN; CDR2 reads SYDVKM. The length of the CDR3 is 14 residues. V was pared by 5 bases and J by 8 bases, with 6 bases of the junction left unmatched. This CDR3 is CASSTGQGREKLFF. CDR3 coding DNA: TGTGCCAGCAGTACGGGACAGGGTCGGGAAAAACTGTTTTTT.

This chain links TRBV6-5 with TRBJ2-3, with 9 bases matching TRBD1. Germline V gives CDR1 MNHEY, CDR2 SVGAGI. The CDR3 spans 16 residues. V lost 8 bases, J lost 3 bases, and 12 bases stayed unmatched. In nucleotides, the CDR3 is TGTGCCAGCCGGTTCGGGACAGGGATTGGGACAGATACGCAGTATTTT. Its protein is CASRFGTGIGTDTQYF.

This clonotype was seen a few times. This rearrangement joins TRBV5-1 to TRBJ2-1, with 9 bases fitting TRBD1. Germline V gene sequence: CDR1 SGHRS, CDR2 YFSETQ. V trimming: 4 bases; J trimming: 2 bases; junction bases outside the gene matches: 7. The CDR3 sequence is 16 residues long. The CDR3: CASSVGGTGTYNEQFF. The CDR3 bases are TGCGCCAGCAGCGTCGGCGGGACAGGGACCTACAATGAGCAGTTCTTC.

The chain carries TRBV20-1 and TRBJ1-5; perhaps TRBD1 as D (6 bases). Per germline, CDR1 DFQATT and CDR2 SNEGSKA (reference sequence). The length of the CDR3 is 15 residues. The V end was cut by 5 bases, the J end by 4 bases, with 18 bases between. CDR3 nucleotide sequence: TGCAGTGCTTTCCTCCCGGACAGTTTAAATCAGCCCCAGCATTTT. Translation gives CSAFLPDSLNQPQHF.

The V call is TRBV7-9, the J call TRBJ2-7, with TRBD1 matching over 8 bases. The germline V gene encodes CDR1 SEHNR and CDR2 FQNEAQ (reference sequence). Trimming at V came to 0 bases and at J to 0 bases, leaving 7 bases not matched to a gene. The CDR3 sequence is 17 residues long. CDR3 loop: CASSLAFGTGASYEQYF. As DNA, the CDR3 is TGTGCCAGCAGCTTAGCGTTTGGGACAGGAGCCTCCTACGAGCAGTACTTC.

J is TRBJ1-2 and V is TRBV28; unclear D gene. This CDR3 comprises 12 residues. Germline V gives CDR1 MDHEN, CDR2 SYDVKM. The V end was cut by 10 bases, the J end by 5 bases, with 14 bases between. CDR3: CATTWGTYGYTF. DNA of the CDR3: TGTGCCACCACTTGGGGAACGTATGGCTACACCTTC.

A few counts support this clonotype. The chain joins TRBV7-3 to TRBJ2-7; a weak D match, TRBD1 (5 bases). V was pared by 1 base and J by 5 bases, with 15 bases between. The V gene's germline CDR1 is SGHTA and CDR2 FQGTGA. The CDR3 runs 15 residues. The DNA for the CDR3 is TGTGCCAGCAGCTTAATAGGCCAGGGTAGAGACGAGCAGTACTTC. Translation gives CASSLIGQGRDEQYF.

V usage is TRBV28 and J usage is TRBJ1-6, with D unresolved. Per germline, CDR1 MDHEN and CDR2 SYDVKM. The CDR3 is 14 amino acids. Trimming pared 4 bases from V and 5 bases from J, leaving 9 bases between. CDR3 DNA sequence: TGTGCCAGCAGTTGGACGGCCGATAATTCACCCCTCCACTTT. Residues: CASSWTADNSPLHF.

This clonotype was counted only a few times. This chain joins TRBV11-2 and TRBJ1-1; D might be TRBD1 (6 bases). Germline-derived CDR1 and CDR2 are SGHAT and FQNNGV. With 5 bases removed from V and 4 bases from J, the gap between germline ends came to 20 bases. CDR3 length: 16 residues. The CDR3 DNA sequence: TGTGCCAGCAGCCCTGTCCGAGGGGAAGGGGGCACTGAAGCTTTCTTT. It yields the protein CASSPVRGEGGTEAFF.

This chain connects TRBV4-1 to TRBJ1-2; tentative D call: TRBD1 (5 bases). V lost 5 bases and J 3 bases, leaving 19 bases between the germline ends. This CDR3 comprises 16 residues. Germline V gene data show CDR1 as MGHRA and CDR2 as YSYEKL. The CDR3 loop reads CASSYLPTTAYYGYTF. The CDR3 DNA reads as TGCGCCAGCAGCTATCTTCCGACGACAGCCTACTATGGCTACACCTTC.

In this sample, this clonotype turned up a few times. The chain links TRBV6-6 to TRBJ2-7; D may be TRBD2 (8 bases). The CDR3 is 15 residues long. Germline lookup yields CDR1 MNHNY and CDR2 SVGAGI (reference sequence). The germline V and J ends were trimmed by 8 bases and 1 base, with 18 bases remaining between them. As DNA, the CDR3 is TGTGCCAGCCGAGGGGGCCTAGCGGGTTCCTACGAGCAGTACTTC. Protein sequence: CASRGGLAGSYEQYF.

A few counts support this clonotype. CDR3 DNA sequence: TGTGCCAGCAGCTCTTCGACAGTCTTACACACCTATGGCTACACCTTC. Translation: CASSSSTVLHTYGYTF. This chain links TRBV6-2 or TRBV6-3 with TRBJ1-2; D might be TRBD1 (5 bases). Trimming pared 6 bases from V and 4 bases from J, leaving 21 bases between. This CDR3 comprises 16 residues. Germline lookup yields CDR1 MNHEY and CDR2 SVGEGT.

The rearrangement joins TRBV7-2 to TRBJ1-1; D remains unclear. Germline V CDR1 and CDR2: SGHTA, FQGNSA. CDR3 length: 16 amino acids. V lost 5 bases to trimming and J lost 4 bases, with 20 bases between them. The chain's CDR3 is CASSRSTGARSTEAFF. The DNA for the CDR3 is TGTGCCAGCAGCCGCTCTACGGGCGCCCGGAGCACTGAAGCTTTCTTT. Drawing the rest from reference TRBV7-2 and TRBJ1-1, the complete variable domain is GAGVSQSPSNKVTEKGKDVELRCDPISGHTALYWYRQSLGQGLEFLIYFQGNSAPDKSGLPSDRFSAERTGGSVSTLTIQRTQQEDSAVYLCASSRSTGARSTEAFFGQGTRLTVV.